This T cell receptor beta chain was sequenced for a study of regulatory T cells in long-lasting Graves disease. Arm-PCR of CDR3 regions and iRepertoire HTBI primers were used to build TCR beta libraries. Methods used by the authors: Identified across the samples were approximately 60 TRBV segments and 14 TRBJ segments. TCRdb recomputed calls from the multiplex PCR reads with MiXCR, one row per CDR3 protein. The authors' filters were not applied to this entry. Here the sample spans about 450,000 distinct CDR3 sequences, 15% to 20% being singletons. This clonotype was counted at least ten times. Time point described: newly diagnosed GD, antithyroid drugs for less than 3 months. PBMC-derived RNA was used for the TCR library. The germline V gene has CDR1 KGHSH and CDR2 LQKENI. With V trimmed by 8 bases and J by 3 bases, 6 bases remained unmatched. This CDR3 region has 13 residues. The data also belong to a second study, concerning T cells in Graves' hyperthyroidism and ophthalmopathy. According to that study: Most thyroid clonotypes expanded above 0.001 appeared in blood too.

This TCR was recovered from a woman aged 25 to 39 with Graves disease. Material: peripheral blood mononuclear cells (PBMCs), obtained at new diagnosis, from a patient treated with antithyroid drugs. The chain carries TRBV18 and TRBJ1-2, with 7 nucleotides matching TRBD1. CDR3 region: CASSPGTDYGYTF. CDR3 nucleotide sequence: TGTGCCAGCAGCCCCGGGACAGACTATGGCTACACCTTC.